This entry is about one TCR beta chain. Its antigen is undetermined. CDR1 and CDR2 (germline): MNHEY, SMNVEV (reference sequence). CDR3 size: 17 residues. The V end lost 3 bases, the J end lost 4 bases, and 19 bases lay between the germline ends. The sample is drawn from a study of shared clonotypes between healthy human individuals. Findings and caveats of the study: Represented diversity (both genetic and exposure-history) was limited by the small number of donors.

Only CD45RO-negative cells positively selected for CCR7 counted as naive CD8 cells, so terminally differentiated effector memory CD45RA+ cells were excluded. The assay was immunoSEQ multiplex PCR, and TCRdb's table has in-frame clones only and misses some. The sample carries 2 million to 2.5 million clones, roughly 95% recorded once. Sequencing input: naive CD8+ T cells sorted from blood. J is TRBJ1-5 and V is TRBV27; D might be TRBD1 (6 bases). The sequence was collected from a man aged 18-30 years in good health. The CDR3 reads CASSFLQGEAPNQPQHF. The DNA of the CDR3 is TGTGCCAGCAGTTTTTTACAGGGAGAGGCACCGAATCAGCCCCAGCATTTT.